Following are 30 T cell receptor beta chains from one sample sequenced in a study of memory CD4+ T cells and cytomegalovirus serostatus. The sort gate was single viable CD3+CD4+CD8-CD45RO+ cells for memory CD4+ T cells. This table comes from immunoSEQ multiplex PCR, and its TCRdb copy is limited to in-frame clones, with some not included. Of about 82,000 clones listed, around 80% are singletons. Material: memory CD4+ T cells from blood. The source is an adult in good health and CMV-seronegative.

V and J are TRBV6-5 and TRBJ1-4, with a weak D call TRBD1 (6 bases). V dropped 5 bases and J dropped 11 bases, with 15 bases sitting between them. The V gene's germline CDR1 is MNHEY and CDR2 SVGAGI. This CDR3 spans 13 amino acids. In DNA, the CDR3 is TGTGCCAGCAGTAATCGGAAGGGGGACAAACTGTTTTTT. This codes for CASSNRKGDKLFF.

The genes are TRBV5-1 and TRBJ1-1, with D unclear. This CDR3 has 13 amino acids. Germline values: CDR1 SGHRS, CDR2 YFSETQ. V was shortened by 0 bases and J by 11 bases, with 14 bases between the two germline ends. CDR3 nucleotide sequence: TGCGCCAGCAGCTTGGAATCGGCAGGTTTCGCTTTCTTT. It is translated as CASSLESAGFAFF.

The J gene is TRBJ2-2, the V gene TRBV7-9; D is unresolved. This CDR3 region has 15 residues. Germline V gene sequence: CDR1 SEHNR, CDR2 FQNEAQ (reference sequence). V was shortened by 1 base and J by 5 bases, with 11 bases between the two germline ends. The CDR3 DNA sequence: TGTGCCAGCAGCTTAGATGGTGTTGGGACCGGGGAGCTGTTTTTT. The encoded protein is CASSLDGVGTGELFF.

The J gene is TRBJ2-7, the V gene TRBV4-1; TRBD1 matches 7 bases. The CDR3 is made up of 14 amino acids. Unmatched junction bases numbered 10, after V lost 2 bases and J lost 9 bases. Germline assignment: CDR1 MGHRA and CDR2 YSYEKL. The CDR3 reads CASSQPTGTDGQYF. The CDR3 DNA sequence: TGCGCCAGCAGCCAACCGACAGGGACGGACGGGCAGTACTTC.

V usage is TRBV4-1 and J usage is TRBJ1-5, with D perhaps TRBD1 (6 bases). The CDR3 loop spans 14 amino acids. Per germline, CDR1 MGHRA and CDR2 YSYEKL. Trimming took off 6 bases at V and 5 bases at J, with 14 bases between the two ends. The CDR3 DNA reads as TGCGCCAGCAGTCGAAACAGGGACGATCAGCCCCAGCATTTT. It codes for CASSRNRDDQPQHF.

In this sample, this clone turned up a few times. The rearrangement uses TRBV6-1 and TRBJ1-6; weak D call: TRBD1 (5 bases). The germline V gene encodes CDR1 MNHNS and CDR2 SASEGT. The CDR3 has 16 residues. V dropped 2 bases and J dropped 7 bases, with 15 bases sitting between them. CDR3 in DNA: TGTGCCAGCAGTGAAATCTGGGACCTGGGGAATTCACCCCTCCACTTT. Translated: CASSEIWDLGNSPLHF.

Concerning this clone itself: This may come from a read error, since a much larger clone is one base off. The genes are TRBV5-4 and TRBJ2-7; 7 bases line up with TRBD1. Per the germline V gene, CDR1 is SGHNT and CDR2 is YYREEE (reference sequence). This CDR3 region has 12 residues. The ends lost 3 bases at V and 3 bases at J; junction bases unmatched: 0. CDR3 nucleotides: TGTGCCAGCAGCTGGGACAGCTACGAGCAGTACTTC. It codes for CASSWDSYEQYF.

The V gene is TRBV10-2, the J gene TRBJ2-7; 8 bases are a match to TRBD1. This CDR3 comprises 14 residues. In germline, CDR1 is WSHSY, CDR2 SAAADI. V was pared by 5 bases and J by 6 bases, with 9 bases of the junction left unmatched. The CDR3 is CASSSFQGAGEQYF. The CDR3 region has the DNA TGCGCCAGCAGTAGTTTCCAGGGGGCTGGCGAGCAGTACTTC.

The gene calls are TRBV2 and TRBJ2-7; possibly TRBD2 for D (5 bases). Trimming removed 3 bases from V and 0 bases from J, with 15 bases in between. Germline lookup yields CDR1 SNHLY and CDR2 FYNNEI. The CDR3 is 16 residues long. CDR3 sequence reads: CASSDEGRRSSYEQYF. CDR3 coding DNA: TGTGCCAGCAGTGACGAAGGACGGAGGAGCTCCTACGAGCAGTACTTC.

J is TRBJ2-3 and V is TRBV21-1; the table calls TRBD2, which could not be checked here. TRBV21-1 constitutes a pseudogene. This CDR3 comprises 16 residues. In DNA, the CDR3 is TGTGCCAGCAGCCCGCCTGACTGTCCCATCGCAGATACGCAGTATTTT. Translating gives CASSPPDCPIADTQYF.

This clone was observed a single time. The CDR3 here is CASSLVQGNTGELFF. The CDR3 DNA reads as TGTGCCAGCAGCTTAGTACAGGGTAACACCGGGGAGCTGTTTTTT. The chain combines TRBV7-2 with TRBJ2-2, with D possibly matching TRBD1 (6 bases). Trimming took 1 base from V and 2 from J, leaving 8 bases between them. The V gene's germline CDR1 is SGHTA and CDR2 FQGNSA. CDR3 length equals 15 residues.

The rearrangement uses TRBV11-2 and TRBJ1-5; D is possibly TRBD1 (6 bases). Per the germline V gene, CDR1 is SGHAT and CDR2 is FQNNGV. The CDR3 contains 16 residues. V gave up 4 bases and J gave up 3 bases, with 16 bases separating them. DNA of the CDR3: TGTGCCAGCAGCTCCTACAAGGGGGGGGCCAATCAGCCCCAGCATTTT. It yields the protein CASSSYKGGANQPQHF.

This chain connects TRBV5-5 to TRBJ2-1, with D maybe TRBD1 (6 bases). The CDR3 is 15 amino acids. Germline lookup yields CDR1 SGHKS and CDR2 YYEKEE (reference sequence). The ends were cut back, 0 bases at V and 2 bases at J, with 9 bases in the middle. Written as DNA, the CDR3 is TGTGCCAGCAGCTTGGACAGGGACACCTACAATGAGCAGTTCTTC. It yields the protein CASSLDRDTYNEQFF.

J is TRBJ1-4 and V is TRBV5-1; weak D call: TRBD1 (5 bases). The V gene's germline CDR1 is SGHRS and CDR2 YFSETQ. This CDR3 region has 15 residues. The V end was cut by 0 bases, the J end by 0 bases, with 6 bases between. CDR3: CASSLEQATNEKLFF. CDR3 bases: TGCGCCAGCAGCTTGGAACAGGCAACTAATGAAAAACTGTTTTTT.

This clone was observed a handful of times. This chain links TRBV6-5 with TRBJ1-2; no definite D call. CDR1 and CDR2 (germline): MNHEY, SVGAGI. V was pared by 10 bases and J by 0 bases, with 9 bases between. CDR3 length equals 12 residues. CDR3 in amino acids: CAIRVANYGYTF. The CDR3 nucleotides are TGTGCCATCCGGGTAGCTAACTATGGCTACACCTTC.

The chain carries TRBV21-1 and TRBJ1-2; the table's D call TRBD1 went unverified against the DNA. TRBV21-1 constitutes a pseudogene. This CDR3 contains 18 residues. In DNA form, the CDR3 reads TGTGCCAGCAGCAAAGAGGGGCCCGGGACAGGGGGGTCGCGTGGCTACACCTTC. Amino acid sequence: CASSKEGPGTGGSRGYTF.

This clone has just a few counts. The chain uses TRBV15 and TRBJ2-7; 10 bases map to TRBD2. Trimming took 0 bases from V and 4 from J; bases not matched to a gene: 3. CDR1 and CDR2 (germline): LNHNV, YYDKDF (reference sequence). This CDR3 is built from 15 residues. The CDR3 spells CATSRDLAGGYEQYF. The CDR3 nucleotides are TGTGCCACCAGCAGAGATTTAGCGGGGGGTTACGAGCAGTACTTC. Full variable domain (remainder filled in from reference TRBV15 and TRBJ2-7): DAMVIQNPRYQVTQFGKPVTLSCSQTLNHNVMYWYQQKSSQAPKLLFHYYDKDFNNEADTPDNFQSRRPNTSFCFLDIRSPGLGDTAMYLCATSRDLAGGYEQYFGPGTRLTVT.

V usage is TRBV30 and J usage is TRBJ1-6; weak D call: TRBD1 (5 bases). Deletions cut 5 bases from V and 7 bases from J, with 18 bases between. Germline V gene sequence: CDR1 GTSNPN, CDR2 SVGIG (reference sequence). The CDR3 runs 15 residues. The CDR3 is CAWAHGGRENSPLHF. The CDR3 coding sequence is TGTGCCTGGGCCCATGGGGGGAGAGAAAATTCACCCCTCCACTTT. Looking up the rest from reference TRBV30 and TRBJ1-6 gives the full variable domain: SQTIHQWPATLVQPVGSPLSLECTVEGTSNPNLYWYRQAAGRGLQLLFYSVGIGQISSEVPQNLSASRPQDRQFILSSKKLLLSDSGFYLCAWAHGGRENSPLHFGNGTRLTVT.

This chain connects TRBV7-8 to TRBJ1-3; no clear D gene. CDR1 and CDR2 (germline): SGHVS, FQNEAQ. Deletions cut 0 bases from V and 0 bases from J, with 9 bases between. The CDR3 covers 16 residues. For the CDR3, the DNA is TGTGCCAGCAGCTTAGCCACTAACCCCTCTGGAAACACCATATATTTT. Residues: CASSLATNPSGNTIYF.

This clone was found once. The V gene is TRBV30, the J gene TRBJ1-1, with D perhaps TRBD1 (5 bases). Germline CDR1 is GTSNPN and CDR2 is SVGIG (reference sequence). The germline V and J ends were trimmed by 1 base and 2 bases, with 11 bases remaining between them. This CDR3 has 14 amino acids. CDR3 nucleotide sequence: TGTGCCTGGAGTGCCCGACAGATTAACACTGAAGCTTTCTTT. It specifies CAWSARQINTEAFF.

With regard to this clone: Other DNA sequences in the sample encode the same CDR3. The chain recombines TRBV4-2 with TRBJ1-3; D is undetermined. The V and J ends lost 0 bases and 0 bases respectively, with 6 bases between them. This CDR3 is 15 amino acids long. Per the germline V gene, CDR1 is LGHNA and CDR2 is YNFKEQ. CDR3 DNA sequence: TGTGCCAGCAGCCAAGAAGCGAGCTCTGGAAACACCATATATTTT. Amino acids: CASSQEASSGNTIYF.

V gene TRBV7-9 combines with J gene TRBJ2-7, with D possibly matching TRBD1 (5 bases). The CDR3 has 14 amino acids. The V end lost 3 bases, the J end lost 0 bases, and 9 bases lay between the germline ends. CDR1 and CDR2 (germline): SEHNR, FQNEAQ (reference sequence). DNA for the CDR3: TGTGCCAGCAGCTTCAAAGACAGCTCCTACGAGCAGTACTTC. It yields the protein CASSFKDSSYEQYF.

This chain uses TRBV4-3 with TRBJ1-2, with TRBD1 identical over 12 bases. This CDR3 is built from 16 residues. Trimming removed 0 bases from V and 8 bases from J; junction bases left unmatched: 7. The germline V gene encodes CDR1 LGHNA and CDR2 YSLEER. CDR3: CASSQDQGQGARGYTF. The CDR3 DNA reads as TGCGCCAGCAGCCAAGATCAGGGACAGGGGGCGAGGGGCTACACCTTC.

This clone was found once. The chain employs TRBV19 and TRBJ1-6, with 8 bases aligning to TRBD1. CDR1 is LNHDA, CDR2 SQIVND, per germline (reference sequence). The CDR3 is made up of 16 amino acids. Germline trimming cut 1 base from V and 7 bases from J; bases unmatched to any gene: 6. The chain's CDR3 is CASSIAQGAENSPLHF. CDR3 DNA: TGTGCCAGTAGTATAGCGCAGGGGGCGGAGAATTCACCCCTCCACTTT.

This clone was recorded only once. The CDR3 nucleotides are TGTGCCAGCAGTCTCGGGTCGGAGGGCCGCTACACCTTC. This codes for CASSLGSEGRYTF. V gene TRBV28 combines with J gene TRBJ1-2; D gene uncertain. There are 13 residues in the CDR3. Germline V CDR1 and CDR2: MDHEN, SYDVKM. Trimming cost V 5 bases and J 9 bases, with 16 bases left between them.

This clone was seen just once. As DNA, the CDR3 is TGTGCCAGCAACAAAGAGGGCGAAGCTTTCTTT. Its translation: CASNKEGEAFF. The rearrangement uses TRBV6-5 and TRBJ1-1; D is ambiguous. V lost 7 bases and J lost 8, with 11 bases in between. CDR1 MNHEY and CDR2 SVGAGI come from the germline V gene. The CDR3 has 11 amino acids.

CDR3 region: CASTQRALRRDEKLFF. The CDR3 DNA is TGTGCCAGTACCCAAAGGGCACTGAGACGTGACGAAAAACTGTTTTTT. V gene TRBV19 combines with J gene TRBJ1-4; D gene ambiguous. CDR3 length: 16 amino acids. Germline V gene lookup returns CDR1 LNHDA and CDR2 SQIVND (reference sequence). Trimming shortened V by 7 bases and J by 8 bases, and 23 bases separated the two germline ends.

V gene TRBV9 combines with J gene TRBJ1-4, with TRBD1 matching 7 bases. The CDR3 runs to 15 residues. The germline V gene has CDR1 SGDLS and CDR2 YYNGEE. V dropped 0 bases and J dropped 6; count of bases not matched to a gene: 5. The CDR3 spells CASSVGLTGDEKLFF. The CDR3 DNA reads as TGTGCCAGCAGCGTAGGGTTAACAGGGGATGAAAAACTGTTTTTT. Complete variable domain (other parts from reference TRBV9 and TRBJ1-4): DSGVTQTPKHLITATGQRVTLRCSPRSGDLSVYWYQQSLDQGLQFLIQYYNGEERAKGNILERFSAQQFPDLHSELNLSSLELGDSALYFCASSVGLTGDEKLFFGSGTQLSVL.

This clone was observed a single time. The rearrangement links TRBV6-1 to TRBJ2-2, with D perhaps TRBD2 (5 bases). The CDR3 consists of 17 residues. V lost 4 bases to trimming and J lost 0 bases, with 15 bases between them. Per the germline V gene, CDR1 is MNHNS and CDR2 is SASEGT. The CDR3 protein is CASSVKRTGSNTGELFF. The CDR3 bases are TGTGCCAGCAGTGTCAAAAGGACTGGATCGAACACCGGGGAGCTGTTTTTT.

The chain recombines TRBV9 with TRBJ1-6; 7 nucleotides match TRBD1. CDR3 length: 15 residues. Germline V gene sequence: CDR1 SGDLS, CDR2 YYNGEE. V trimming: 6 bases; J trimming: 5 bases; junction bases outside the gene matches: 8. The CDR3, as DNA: TGTGCCAGCAACCTCAGGGGGACAGATAATTCACCCCTCCACTTT. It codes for CASNLRGTDNSPLHF.